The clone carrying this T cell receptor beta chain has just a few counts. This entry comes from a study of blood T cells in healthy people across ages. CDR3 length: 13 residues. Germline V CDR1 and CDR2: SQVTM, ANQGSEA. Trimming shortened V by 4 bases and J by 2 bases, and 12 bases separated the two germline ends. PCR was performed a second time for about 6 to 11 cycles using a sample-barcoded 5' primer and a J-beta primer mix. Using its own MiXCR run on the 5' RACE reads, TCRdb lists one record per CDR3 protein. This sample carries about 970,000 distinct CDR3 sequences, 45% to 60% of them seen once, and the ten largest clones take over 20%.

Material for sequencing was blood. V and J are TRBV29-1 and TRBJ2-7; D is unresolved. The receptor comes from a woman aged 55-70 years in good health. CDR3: CSVAPQPTYEQYF. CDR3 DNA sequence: TGCAGCGTTGCTCCTCAACCTACCTACGAGCAGTACTTC.